The 8 T cell receptor beta chains below all came from one sample that was sequenced in a study of control samples from healthy donors and cancer patients. The assay was immunoSEQ multiplex PCR, and TCRdb's table has in-frame clones only and misses some. The sample holds more than 110,000 clones, more than 90% seen once. The sample consisted of blood. The receptors derive from a man between 25 and 39 years old in good health.

The CDR3 sequence is CASSQDLRGYGYTF. As DNA, the CDR3 is TGCGCCAGCAGCCAAGATCTCAGGGGATATGGCTACACCTTC. The J gene is TRBJ1-2, the V gene TRBV4-3; D might be TRBD1 (6 bases). The germline V gene encodes CDR1 LGHNA and CDR2 YSLEER. Trimming shortened V by 0 bases and J by 5 bases, and 10 bases separated the two germline ends. This CDR3 contains 14 residues.

This clone was seen a few times. The rearrangement links TRBV14 to TRBJ1-1, with 8 nucleotides matching TRBD1. Germline CDR1 SGHDN, CDR2 FVKESK. After removal of 2 bases from V and 1 base from J, the junction contained 6 bases not matched to a gene. This CDR3 has 16 residues. The CDR3 DNA reads as TGTGCCAGCAGCCAACTAACAGGGGGACAGAACACTGAAGCTTTCTTT. It yields the protein CASSQLTGGQNTEAFF.

The chain carries TRBV12-5 and TRBJ2-1, with D uncertain. The CDR3 runs 14 residues. Germline CDR1 is LGHNT and CDR2 is FRNRAP. Trimming removed 1 base from V and 4 bases from J, with 8 bases in between. In nucleotides, the CDR3 is TGTGCTAGTGGTTTGGCAACGCGTTACAATGAGCAGTTCTTC. Translated: CASGLATRYNEQFF.

The chain couples TRBV6-5 to TRBJ2-3; D perhaps matches TRBD1 (6 bases). The CDR3 length is 13 residues. Germline V gene sequence: CDR1 MNHEY, CDR2 SVGAGI. V was clipped by 5 bases and J by 3 bases, with 9 bases between them. The CDR3 reads CASSRTETDTQYF. The DNA for the CDR3 is TGTGCCAGCAGTCGGACAGAGACAGATACGCAGTATTTT.

J is TRBJ2-7 and V is TRBV28; perhaps D is TRBD1 or TRBD2 (5 bases each). The germline gives CDR1 MDHEN, CDR2 SYDVKM. V gave up 6 bases and J gave up 2 bases, with 14 bases separating them. This CDR3 has 14 residues. The CDR3 bases are TGTGCCAGCAGCCATAGGGGAGCCGCCTACGAGCAGTACTTC. Protein sequence: CASSHRGAAYEQYF.

As to this clone: A much larger clonotype is one base distant, so this may be a read error. CDR3 coding DNA: TGTGCCAGCAATGAAGCATCGGGACAGGGCTTCGACGAGCAGTACTTC. This codes for CASNEASGQGFDEQYF. The rearrangement uses TRBV6-1 and TRBJ2-7; TRBD1 matches 9 bases. The CDR3 is 16 residues long. Germline CDR1 is MNHNS and CDR2 is SASEGT.

This chain joins TRBV2 and TRBJ1-3; D gene ambiguous. The CDR3 is made up of 14 amino acids. Trimming removed 1 base from V and 1 base from J, with 5 bases in between. Germline values: CDR1 SNHLY, CDR2 FYNNEI. The CDR3 sequence is CASSEVQSGNTIYF. The CDR3 nucleotides are TGTGCCAGCAGTGAAGTCCAGTCTGGAAACACCATATATTTT.

The genes are TRBV5-5 and TRBJ1-2; D unclear. The V gene lost 2 bases and the J gene lost 4 bases, with 15 bases spanning the gap. This CDR3 is built from 15 residues. Germline V lookup: CDR1 SGHKS, CDR2 YYEKEE (reference sequence). The CDR3 loop is CASSFEPSPFYGYTF. The CDR3 nucleotides read TGTGCCAGCAGCTTTGAACCATCCCCGTTCTATGGCTACACCTTC.